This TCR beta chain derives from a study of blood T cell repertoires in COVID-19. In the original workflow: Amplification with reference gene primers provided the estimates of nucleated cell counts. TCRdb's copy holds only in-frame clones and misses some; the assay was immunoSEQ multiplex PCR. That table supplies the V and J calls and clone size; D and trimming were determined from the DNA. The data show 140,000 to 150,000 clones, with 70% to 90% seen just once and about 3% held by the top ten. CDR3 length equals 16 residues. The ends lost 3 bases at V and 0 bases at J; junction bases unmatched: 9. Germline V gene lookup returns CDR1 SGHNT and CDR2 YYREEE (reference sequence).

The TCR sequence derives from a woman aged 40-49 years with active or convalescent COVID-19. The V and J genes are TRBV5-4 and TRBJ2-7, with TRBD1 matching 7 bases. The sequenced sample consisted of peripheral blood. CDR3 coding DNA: TGTGCCAGCAGCTCGGGGACAGAGAGGAGCTCCTACGAGCAGTACTTC. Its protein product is CASSSGTERSSYEQYF.